This T cell receptor beta chain came from a study of blood T cells in healthy people across ages. Broader study findings: Naive T cell percentage strongly correlated with TCR beta diversity.

This clonotype was seen a few times. Its antigen is as yet unknown. PCR was performed a second time for about 7 to 11 cycles using a sample-barcoded 5' primer and a J-beta primer mix. TCRdb independently ran MiXCR on the 5' RACE reads; one entry per CDR3 protein. Among hundreds of thousands of distinct CDR3 sequences, 47% were seen once, and the ten largest hold approximately 23%. At least 6 million PBMCs were isolated per sample. The source material was blood. This clonotype originated in an elderly man in good health.

The CDR3 DNA is TGTGCCAGCAGCAAAATCTACGAGCAGTACTTC. Translation: CASSKIYEQYF. The chain is built from TRBV2 and TRBJ2-7; D remains unclear. The germline gives CDR1 SNHLY, CDR2 FYNNEI. This CDR3 is 11 amino acids long. Trimming stripped 6 bases from V and 3 bases from J, with 6 bases between.